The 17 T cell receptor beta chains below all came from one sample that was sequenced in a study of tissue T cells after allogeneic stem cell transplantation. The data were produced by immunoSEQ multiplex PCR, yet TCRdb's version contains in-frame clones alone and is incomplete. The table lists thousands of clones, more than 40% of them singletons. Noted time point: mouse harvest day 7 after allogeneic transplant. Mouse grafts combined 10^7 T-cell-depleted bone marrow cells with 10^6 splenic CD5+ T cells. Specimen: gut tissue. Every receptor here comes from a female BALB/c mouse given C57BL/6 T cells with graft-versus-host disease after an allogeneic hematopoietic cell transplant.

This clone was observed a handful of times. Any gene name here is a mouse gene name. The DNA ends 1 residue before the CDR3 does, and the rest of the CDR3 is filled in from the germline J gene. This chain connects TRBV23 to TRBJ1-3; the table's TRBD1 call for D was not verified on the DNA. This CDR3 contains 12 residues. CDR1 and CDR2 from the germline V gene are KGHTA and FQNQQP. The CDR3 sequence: CSSSRDRNTLYF. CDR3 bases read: TGCTCCAGCAGTCGGGACAGAAATACGCTCTAT.

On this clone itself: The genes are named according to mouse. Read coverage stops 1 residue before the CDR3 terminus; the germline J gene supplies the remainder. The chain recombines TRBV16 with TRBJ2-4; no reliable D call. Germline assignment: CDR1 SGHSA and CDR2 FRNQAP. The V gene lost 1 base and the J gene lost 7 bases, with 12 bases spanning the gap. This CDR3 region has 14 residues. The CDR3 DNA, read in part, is TGTGCAAGCAGCTTAGTGACGGGGAGGTACACCTTGTAC. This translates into CASSLVTGRYTLY. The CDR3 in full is CASSLVTGRYTLYF.

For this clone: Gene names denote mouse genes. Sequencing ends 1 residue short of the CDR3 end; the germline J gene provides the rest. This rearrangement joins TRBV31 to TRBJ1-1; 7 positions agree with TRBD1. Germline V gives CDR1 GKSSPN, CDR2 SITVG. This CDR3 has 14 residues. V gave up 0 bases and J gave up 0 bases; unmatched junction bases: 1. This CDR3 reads CAWSLGTANTEVFF. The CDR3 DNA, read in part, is TGTGCCTGGAGTCTCGGGACAGCAAACACAGAAGTCTTC.

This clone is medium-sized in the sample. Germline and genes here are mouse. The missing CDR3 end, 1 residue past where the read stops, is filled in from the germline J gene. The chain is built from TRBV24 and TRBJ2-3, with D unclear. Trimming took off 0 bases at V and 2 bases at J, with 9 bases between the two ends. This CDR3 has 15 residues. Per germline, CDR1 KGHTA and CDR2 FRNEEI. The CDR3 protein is CASSLYTHSAETLYF. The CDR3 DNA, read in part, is TGTGCCAGCAGTCTGTATACACACTCTGCAGAAACGCTGTAT.

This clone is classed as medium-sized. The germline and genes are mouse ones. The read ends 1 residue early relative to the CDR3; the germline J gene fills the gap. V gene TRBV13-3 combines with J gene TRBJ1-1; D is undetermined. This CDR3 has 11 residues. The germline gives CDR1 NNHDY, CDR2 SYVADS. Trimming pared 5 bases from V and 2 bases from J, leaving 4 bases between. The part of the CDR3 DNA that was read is TGTGCCAGCAGGGACAACACAGAAGTCTTC. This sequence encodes CASRDNTEVF. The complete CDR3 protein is CASRDNTEVFF.

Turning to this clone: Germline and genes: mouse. CDR3 protein: CSSSQRDKNSDYTF. The CDR3 bases that were read are TGCTCCAGCAGTCAACGGGACAAAAACTCCGACTACACC. The chain recombines TRBV23 with TRBJ1-2; the DNA was not used to check the table's D call, TRBD1. The missing CDR3 end, 1 residue past where the read stops, is filled in from the germline J gene. This CDR3 contains 14 residues. CDR1 is KGHTA, CDR2 FQNQQP, per germline.

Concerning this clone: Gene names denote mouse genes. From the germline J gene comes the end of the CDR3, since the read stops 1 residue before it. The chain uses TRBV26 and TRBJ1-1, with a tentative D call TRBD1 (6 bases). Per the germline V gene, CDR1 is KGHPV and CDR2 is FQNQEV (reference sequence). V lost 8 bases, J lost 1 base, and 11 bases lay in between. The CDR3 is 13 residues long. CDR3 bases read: TGTGCCAGCGAGGGACACCTAAACACAGAAGTCTTC. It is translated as CASEGHLNTEVF. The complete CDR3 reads CASEGHLNTEVFF. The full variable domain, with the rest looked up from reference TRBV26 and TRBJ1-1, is NSKVIQTPRYLVKGQGQKAKMRCIPEKGHPVVFWYQQNKNNEFKFLINFQNQEVLQQIDMTEKRFSAECPSNSPCSLEIQSSEAGDSALYLCASEGHLNTEVFFGKGTRLTVV.

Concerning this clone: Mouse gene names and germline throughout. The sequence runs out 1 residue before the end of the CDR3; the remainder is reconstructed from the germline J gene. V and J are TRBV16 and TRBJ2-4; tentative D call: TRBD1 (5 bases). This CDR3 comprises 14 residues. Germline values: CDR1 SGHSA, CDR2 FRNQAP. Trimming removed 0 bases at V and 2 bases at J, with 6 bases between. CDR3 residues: CASSLEGVQNTLYF. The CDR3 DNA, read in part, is TGTGCAAGCAGCTTAGAAGGGGTTCAAAACACCTTGTAC.

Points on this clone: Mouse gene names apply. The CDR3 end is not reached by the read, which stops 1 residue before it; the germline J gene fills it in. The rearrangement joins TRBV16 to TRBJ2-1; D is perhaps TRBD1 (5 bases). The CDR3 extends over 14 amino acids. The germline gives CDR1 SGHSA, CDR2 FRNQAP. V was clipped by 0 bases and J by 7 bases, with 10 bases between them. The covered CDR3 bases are TGTGCAAGCAGCTTAGACGCAGGGAGAGCTGAGCAGTTC. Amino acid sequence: CASSLDAGRAEQF. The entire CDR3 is CASSLDAGRAEQFF.

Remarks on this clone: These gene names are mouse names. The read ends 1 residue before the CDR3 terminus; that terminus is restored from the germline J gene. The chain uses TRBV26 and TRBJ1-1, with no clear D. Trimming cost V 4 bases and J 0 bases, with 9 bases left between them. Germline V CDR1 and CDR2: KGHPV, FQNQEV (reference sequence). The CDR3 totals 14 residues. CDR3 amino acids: CASSRHPANTEVFF. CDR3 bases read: TGTGCCAGCAGTCGACACCCTGCAAACACAGAAGTCTTC. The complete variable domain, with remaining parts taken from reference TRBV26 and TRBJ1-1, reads NSKVIQTPRYLVKGQGQKAKMRCIPEKGHPVVFWYQQNKNNEFKFLINFQNQEVLQQIDMTEKRFSAECPSNSPCSLEIQSSEAGDSALYLCASSRHPANTEVFFGKGTRLTVV.

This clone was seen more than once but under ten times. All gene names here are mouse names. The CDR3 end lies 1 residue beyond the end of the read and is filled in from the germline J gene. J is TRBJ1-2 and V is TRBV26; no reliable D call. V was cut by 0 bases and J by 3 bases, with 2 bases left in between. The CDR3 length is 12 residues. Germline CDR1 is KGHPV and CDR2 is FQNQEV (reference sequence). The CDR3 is CASSLSHSDYTF. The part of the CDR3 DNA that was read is TGTGCCAGCAGTCTGTCGCACTCCGACTACACC.

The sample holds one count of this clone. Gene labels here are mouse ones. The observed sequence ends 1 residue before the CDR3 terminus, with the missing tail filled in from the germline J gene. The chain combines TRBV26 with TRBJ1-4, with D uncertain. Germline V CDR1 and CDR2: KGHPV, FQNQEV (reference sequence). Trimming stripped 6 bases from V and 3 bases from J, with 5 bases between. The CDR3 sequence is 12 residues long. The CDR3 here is CASSRPNERLFF. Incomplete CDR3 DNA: TGTGCCAGCAGCCGTCCCAACGAAAGATTATTT.

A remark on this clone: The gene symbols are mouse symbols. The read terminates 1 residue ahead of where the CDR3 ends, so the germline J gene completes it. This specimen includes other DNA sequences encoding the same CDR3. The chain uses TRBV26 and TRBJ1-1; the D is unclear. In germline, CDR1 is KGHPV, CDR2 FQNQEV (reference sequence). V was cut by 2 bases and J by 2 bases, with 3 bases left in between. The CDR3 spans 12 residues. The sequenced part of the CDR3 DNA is TGTGCCAGCAGTCTGAGTAACACAGAAGTCTTC. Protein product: CASSLSNTEVF. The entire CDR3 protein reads CASSLSNTEVFF.

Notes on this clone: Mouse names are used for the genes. The part of the CDR3 DNA that was read is TGTGGTGGTCCGGGACAAAATGCTGAGCAGTTC. This codes for CGGPGQNAEQF. The whole CDR3 reads CGGPGQNAEQFF. V gene TRBV20 combines with J gene TRBJ2-1; a possible D gene is TRBD1 (6 bases). Read sequence stops 1 residue before the CDR3 end, and the germline J gene provides the missing end. V dropped 7 bases and J dropped 5 bases, with 12 bases sitting between them. CDR1 GFQATS and CDR2 STVNSAI come from the germline V gene. There are 12 residues in the CDR3.

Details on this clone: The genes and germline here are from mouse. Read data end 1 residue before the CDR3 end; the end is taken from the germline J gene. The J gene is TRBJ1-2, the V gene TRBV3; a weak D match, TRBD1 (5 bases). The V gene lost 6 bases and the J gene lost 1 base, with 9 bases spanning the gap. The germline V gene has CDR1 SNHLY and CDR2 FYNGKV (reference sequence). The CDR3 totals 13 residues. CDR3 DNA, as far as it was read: TGTGCCAGCAGACCCGACAGAAACTCCGACTACACC. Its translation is CASRPDRNSDYT. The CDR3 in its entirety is CASRPDRNSDYTF.

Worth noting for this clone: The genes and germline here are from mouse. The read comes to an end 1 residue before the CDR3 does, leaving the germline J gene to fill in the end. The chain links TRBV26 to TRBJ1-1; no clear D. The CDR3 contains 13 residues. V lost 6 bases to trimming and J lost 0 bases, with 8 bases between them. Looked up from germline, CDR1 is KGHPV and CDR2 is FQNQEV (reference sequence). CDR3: CASSDNANTEVFF. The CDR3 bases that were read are TGTGCCAGCAGCGACAATGCAAACACAGAAGTCTTC.

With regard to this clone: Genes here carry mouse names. CDR3 sequence: CASSRGYSDYTF. The CDR3 DNA, read in part, is TGTGCCAGCAGCAGGGGTTACTCCGACTACACC. The rearrangement uses TRBV26 and TRBJ1-2, with D perhaps TRBD1 (6 bases). Read data end 1 residue before the CDR3 end; the end is taken from the germline J gene. The CDR3 loop spans 12 amino acids. Germline V CDR1 and CDR2: KGHPV, FQNQEV (reference sequence). Trimming stripped 6 bases from V and 3 bases from J, with 8 bases between. Full variable domain (missing parts from reference TRBV26 and TRBJ1-2): NSKVIQTPRYLVKGQGQKAKMRCIPEKGHPVVFWYQQNKNNEFKFLINFQNQEVLQQIDMTEKRFSAECPSNSPCSLEIQSSEAGDSALYLCASSRGYSDYTFGSGTRLLVI.